Included here is one TCR beta chain sequence, with context. The antigen is unknown. The entry originates in a study of T cell repertoires in cytomegalovirus infection. Across the whole study: Well-studied HLA-B-restricted epitopes and recently identified HLA-C-restricted epitopes of CMV were both used in the study. Public TCR beta signatures indicated both CMV infection and matching HLA type.

TCRdb re-called the reads with MiXCR, one entry per CDR3 protein. Altogether 110,000 or so distinct CDR3 sequences are present, roughly 31% being singletons, with the ten largest covering less than 45%. General study findings and limits: Predominance within the ex vivo response was attributable to HLA-C-restricted CMV-specific TCR beta clonotypes. Cumulative frequency of public TCR beta families picked out carriers of CMV plus the relevant HLA.

The sequence derives from a human donor in good health (CMV status not recorded). Some clones in this sample may be carry-over from other donors' samples. The sample in question was CD8+ T cells from cultured PBMCs, obtained from culture after CMV antigen stimulation.

Written as DNA, the CDR3 is TGTGCCAGCAACGGGATCGACAGTAACACTGAAGCTTTCTTT. This translates into CASNGIDSNTEAFF. The chain is built from TRBV2 and TRBJ1-1, with a tentative D call TRBD1 (5 bases). V lost 7 bases, J lost 2 bases, and 14 bases lay in between. The CDR3 is 14 residues long. The germline gives CDR1 SNHLY, CDR2 FYNNEI.